Shown below are 2 T cell receptor beta chains from a single sample sequenced in a study of shared clonotypes between healthy human individuals. Generated by immunoSEQ multiplex PCR, the TCRdb table keeps only in-frame clones and is missing some. The table records about 820,000 clones, around 92% of them present only once. Selected positively for CCR7 and CD45RO-negative, naive CD8 cells excluded terminally differentiated effector memory CD45RA+ cells. Sequencing was done on a sample of naive CD8+ T cells sorted from blood. The receptor source for this set is a man aged 30 to 39 in good health.

V is TRBV29-1 and J is TRBJ2-7, with D tentatively TRBD1 (7 bases). V gave up 7 bases and J gave up 2 bases, with 21 bases separating them. Per the germline V gene, CDR1 is SQVTM and CDR2 is ANQGSEA. The CDR3 is made up of 15 amino acids. The CDR3 sequence: CSAIAVGTETYEQYF. In DNA form, the CDR3 reads TGCAGCGCCATAGCGGTCGGGACAGAGACCTACGAGCAGTACTTC.

The gene calls are TRBV18 and TRBJ2-1; D is perhaps TRBD1 (6 bases). Germline CDR1 and CDR2: KGHSH and LQKENI. The CDR3 has 15 amino acids. V lost 3 bases, J lost 5 bases, and 14 bases lay in between. The chain's CDR3 is CASSPRGLHDNEQFF. For the CDR3, the DNA is TGTGCCAGCTCACCCAGGGGCCTCCACGACAATGAGCAGTTCTTC.